This TCR beta chain was identified during a study of blood T cell repertoires in COVID-19. Study as a whole: Sites in the United States, Italy and Spain provided acute and convalescent COVID-19 samples. PBMCs, B-cell-depleted T cells, or T cells provided the cDNA or gDNA that made up the material.

Germline CDR1 reads SGHNT; CDR2 reads YYREEE (reference sequence). The CDR3 totals 15 residues. V lost 0 bases to trimming and J lost 7 bases, with 13 bases between them. As processed by the authors: Reference gene primers were amplified, and this amplification served to estimate nucleated cell counts. Sequencing used immunoSEQ multiplex PCR; TCRdb keeps in-frame clones, though not all of them. The V and J calls and clone size come from that table; D and trimming were worked out from the DNA. The sample lists some 140,000 clones, under 80% occurring once. This chain uses TRBV5-4 with TRBJ1-4, with a weak D call TRBD1 (5 bases). The receptor was isolated from a man of 80 years or more with acute or convalescent COVID-19. Source material: peripheral blood. The CDR3 is CASSLEGEATEKLFF. DNA of the CDR3: TGTGCCAGCAGCTTGGAAGGGGAAGCGACTGAAAAACTGTTTTTT.